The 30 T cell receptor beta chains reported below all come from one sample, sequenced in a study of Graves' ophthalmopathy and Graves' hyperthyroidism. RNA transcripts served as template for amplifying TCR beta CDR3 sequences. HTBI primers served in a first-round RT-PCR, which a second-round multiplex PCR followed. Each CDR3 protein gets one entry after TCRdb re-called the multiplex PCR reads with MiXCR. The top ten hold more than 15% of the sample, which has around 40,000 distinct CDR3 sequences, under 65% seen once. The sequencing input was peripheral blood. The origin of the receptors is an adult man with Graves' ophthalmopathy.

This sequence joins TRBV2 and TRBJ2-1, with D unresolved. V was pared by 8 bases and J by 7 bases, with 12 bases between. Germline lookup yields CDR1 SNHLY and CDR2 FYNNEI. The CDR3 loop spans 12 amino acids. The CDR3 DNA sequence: TGTGCCAGCGTAGACGGAGTTAATGAGCAGTTCTTC. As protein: CASVDGVNEQFF.

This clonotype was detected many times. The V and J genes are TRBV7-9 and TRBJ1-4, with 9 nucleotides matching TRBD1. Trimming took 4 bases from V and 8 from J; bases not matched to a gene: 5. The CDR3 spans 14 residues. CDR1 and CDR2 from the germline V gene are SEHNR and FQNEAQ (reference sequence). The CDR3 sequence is CASSSGTGLEKLFF. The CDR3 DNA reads TGTGCCAGCAGCTCCGGGACAGGGTTGGAAAAACTGTTTTTT.

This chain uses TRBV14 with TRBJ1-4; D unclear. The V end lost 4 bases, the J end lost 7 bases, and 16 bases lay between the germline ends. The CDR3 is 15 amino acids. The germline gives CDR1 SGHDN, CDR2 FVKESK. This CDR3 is CASSPTRTRSEKLFF. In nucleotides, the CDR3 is TGTGCCAGCAGCCCAACTCGAACAAGGAGTGAAAAACTGTTTTTT.

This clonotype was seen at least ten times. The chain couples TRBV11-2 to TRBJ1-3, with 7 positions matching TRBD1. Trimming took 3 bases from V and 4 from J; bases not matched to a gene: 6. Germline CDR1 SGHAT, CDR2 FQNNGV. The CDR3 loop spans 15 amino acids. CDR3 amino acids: CASSFRGIPGNTIYF. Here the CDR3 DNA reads TGTGCCAGCAGCTTCAGGGGGATCCCGGGAAACACCATATATTTT. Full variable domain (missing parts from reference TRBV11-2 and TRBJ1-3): EAGVAQSPRYKIIEKRQSVAFWCNPISGHATLYWYQQILGQGPKLLIQFQNNGVVDDSQLPKDRFSAERLKGVDSTLKIQPAKLEDSAVYLCASSFRGIPGNTIYFGEGSWLTVV.

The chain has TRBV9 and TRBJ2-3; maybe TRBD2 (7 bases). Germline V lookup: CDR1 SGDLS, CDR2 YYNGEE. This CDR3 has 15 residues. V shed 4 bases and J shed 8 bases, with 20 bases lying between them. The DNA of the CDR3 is TGTGCCAGCAGCCTAAGCGGGGTGGGAGGGGGTACGCAGTATTTT. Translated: CASSLSGVGGGTQYF.

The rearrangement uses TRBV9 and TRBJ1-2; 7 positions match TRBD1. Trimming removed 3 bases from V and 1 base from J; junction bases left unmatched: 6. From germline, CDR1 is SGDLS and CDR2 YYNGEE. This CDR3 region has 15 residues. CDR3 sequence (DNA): TGTGCCAGCAGCGGGGGGACAGCAGATAACTATGGCTACACCTTC. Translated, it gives CASSGGTADNYGYTF.

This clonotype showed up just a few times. The CDR3 DNA sequence: TGTGCCAGCAGCCAATATGCTAGCGCATACAATGAGCAGTTCTTC. This sequence encodes CASSQYASAYNEQFF. The chain couples TRBV14 to TRBJ2-1; D might be TRBD2 (6 bases). CDR1 is SGHDN and CDR2 is FVKESK in the germline V gene. The CDR3 has 15 residues. The ends were cut back, 2 bases at V and 4 bases at J, with 12 bases in the middle.

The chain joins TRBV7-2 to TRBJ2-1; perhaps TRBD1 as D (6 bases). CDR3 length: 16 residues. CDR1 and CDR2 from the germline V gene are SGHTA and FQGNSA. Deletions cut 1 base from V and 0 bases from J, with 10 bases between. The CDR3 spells CASSLVGTSSYNEQFF. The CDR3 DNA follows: TGTGCCAGCAGCTTAGTTGGGACAAGCTCCTACAATGAGCAGTTCTTC. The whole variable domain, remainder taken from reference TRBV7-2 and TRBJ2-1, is GAGVSQSPSNKVTEKGKDVELRCDPISGHTALYWYRQSLGQGLEFLIYFQGNSAPDKSGLPSDRFSAERTGGSVSTLTIQRTQQEDSAVYLCASSLVGTSSYNEQFFGPGTRLTVL.

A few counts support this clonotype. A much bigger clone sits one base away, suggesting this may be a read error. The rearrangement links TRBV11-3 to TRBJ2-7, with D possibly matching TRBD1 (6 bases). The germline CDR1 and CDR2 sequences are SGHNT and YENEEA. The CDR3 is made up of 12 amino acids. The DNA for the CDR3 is TGTGCCAGCAACTTGGACAGCAACGAGCAGCACTTC. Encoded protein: CASNLDSNEQHF.

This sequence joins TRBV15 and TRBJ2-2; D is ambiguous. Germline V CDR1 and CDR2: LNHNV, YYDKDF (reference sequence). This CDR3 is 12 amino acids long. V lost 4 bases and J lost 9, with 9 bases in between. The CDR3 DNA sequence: TGTGCCACCAGCATGGACGACTGGGAGCTGTTTTTT. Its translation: CATSMDDWELFF.

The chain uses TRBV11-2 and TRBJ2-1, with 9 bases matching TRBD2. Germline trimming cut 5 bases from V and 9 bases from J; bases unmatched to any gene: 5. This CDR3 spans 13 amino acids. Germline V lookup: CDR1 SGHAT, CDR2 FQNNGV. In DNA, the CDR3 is TGTGCCAGCAGCCAAACTAGCGGGCCTGAGCAGTTCTTC. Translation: CASSQTSGPEQFF.

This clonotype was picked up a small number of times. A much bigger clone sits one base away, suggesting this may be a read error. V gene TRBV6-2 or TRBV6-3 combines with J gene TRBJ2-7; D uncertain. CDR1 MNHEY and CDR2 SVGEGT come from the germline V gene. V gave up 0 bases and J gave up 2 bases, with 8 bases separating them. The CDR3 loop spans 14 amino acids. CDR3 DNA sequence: TGTGCCAGCAGTTACTCCGCGACGGCCTACGAGCAGTACGTC. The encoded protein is CASSYSATAYEQYV.

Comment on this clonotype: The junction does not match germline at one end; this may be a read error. The CDR3 sequence is CASSDGEYLEKPFF. The CDR3 region has the DNA TGCGCCAGCAGTGATGGGGAGTACCTTGAAAAACCGTTTTTT. This chain links TRBV10-1 with TRBJ1-4; the D is unclear. From germline, CDR1 is WNHNN and CDR2 SYGVQD (reference sequence). The CDR3 runs 14 residues.

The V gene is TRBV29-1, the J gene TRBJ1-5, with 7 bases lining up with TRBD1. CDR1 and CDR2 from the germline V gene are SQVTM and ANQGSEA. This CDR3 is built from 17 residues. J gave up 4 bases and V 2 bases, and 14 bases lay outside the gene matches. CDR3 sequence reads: CSVERGQTAQGNQPQHF. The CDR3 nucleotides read TGCAGCGTTGAAAGGGGGCAGACGGCCCAGGGAAATCAGCCCCAGCATTTT.

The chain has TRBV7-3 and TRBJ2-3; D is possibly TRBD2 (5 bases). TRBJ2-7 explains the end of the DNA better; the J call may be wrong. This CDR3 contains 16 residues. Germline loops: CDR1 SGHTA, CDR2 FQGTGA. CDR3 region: CASSSRGAKRLGEQYV. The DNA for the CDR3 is TGTGCCAGCAGCTCCCGGGGAGCGAAAAGATTGGGTGAGCAGTACGTC.

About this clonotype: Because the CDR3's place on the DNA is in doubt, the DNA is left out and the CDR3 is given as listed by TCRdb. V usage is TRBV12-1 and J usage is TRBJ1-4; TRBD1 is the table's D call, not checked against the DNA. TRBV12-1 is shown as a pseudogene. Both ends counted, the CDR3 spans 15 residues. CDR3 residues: CASSVGTGAWVKLFF.

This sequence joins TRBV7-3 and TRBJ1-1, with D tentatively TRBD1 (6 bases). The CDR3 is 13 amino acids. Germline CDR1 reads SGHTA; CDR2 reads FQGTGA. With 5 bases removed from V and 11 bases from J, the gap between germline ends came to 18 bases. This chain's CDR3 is CASSVAPGAVAFF. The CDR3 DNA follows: TGTGCCAGCAGCGTCGCCCCGGGGGCCGTGGCTTTCTTT.

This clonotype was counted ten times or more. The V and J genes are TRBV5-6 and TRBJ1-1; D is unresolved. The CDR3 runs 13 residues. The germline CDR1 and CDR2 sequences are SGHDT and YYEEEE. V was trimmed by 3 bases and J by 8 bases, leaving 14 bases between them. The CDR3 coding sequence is TGTGCCAGCAGCTACGGAGGGCCTGGGGAAGCTTTCTTT. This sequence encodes CASSYGGPGEAFF.

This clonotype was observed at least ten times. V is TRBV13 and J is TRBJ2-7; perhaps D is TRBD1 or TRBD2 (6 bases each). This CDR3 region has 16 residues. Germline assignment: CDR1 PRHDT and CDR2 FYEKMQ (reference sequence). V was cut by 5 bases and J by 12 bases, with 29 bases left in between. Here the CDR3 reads CASSLTLTGGTINLYF. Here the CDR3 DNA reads TGTGCCAGCAGCCTAACTCTGACAGGAGGGACAATCAATCTGTACTTC.

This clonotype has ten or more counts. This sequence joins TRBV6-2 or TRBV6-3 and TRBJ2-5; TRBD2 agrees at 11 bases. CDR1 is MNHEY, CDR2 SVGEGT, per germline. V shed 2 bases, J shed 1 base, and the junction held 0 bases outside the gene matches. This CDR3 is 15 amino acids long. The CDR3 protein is CASSYTSGGQETQYF. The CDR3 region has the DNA TGTGCCAGCAGTTACACTAGCGGGGGCCAAGAGACCCAGTACTTC.

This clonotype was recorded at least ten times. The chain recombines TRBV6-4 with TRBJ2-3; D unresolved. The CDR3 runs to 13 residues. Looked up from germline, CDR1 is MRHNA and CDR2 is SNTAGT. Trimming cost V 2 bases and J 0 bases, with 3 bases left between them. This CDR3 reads CASSDGSTDTQYF. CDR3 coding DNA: TGTGCCAGCAGTGACGGGAGCACAGATACGCAGTATTTT.

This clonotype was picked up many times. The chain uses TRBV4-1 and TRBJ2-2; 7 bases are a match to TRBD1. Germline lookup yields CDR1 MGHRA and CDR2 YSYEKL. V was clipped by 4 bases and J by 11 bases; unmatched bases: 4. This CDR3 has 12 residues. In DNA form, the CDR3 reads TGCGCCAGCAGCCCAGGGGGTAGTGAGCTGTTTTTT. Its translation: CASSPGGSELFF.

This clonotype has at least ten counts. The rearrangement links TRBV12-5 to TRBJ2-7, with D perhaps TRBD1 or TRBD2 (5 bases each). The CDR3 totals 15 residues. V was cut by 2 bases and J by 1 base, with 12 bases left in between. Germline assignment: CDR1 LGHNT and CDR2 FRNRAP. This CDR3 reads CASGLWGSSSYEQYF. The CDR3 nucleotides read TGTGCTAGTGGTTTGTGGGGGAGTTCTTCCTACGAGCAGTACTTC.

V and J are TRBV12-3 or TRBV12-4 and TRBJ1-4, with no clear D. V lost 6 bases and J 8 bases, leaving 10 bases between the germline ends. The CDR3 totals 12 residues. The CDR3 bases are TGTGCCAGCAGGCCGCTACGGGAAAAACTGTTTTTT. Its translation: CASRPLREKLFF.

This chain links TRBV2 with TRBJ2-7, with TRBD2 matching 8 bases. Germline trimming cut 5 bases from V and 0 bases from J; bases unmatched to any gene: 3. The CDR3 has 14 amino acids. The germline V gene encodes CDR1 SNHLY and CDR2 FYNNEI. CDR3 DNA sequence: TGTGCCAGCAGTAGAAGCGGGAGCTCCTACGAGCAGTACTTC. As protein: CASSRSGSSYEQYF.

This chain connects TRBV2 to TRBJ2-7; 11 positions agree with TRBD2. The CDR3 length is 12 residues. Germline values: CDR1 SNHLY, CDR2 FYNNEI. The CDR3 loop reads CASGRARGEQYF. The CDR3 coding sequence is TGTGCTAGCGGGAGGGCCCGCGGCGAGCAGTACTTC.

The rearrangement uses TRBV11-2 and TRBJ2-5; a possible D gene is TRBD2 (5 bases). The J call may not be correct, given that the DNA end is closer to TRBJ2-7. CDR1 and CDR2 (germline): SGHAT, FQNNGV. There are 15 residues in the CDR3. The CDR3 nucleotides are TGTGCCAGCAGCTTACAGGCAGAGAGGGAGTACGAGCAGTACGTC. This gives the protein CASSLQAEREYEQYV.

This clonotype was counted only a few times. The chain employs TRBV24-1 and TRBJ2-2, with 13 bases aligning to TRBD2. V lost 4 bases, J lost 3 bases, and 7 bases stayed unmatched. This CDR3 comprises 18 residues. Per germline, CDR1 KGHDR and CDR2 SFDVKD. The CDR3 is CATSEAGLAGRDTGELFF. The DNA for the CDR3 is TGTGCCACCAGTGAGGCGGGACTAGCGGGACGTGACACCGGGGAGCTGTTTTTT.

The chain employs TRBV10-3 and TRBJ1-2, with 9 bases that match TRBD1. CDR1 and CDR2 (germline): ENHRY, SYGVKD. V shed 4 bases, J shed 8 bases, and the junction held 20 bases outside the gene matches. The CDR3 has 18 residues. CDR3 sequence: CAISARDGRTGATRGYTF. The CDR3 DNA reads TGTGCCATCAGTGCTAGAGATGGTAGGACAGGGGCAACGAGGGGCTACACCTTC.

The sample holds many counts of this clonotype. CDR3 DNA: TGTGCCAGCAGTTCGCTAGGGGTGAATCAGCCCCAGCATTTT. Translated, it gives CASSSLGVNQPQHF. The chain carries TRBV27 and TRBJ1-5, with D perhaps TRBD1 (5 bases). V was clipped by 4 bases and J by 4 bases, with 11 bases between them. Germline V lookup: CDR1 MNHEY, CDR2 SMNVEV (reference sequence). This CDR3 has 14 amino acids.